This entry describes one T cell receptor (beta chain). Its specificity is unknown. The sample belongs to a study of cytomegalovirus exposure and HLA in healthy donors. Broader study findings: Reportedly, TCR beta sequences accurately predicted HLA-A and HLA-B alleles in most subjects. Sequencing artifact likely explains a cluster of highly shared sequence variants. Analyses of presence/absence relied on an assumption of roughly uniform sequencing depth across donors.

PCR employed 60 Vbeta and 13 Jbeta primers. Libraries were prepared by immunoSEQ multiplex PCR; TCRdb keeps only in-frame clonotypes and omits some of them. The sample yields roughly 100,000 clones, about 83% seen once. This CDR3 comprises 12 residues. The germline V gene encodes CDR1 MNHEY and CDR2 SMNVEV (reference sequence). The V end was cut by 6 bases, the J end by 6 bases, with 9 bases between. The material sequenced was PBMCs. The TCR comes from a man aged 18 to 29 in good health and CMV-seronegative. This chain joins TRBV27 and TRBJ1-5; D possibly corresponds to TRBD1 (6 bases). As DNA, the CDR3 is TGTGCCAGCAGACAGGGTGGTCAGCCCCAGCATTTT. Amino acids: CASRQGGQPQHF.